Listed here are 29 T cell receptor beta chains from one sample, sequenced in a study of blood T cell repertoires in COVID-19. Measured with immunoSEQ multiplex PCR; TCRdb has only the in-frame clones, and not every one. Counted here are 250,000 to 300,000 clones, 89% occurring once; the ten biggest clones make up roughly 11%. What was sequenced was peripheral blood. The receptor set was obtained from a woman aged 25 to 39 with COVID-19, enrolled during active disease.

This chain connects TRBV28 to TRBJ1-1, with 9 bases that match TRBD1. The CDR3 is 16 amino acids. Looked up from germline, CDR1 is MDHEN and CDR2 is SYDVKM. V shed 7 bases, J shed 4 bases, and the junction held 13 bases outside the gene matches. CDR3 sequence (DNA): TGTGCCAGCACTTTGAAATTACAGGGGGCGAGCACTGAAGCTTTCTTT. Its translation is CASTLKLQGASTEAFF.

The rearrangement uses TRBV27 and TRBJ2-7, with TRBD1 identical over 7 bases. Trimming cost V 1 base and J 0 bases; bases outside gene matches: 6. This CDR3 is 16 amino acids long. The V gene's germline CDR1 is MNHEY and CDR2 SMNVEV (reference sequence). This chain's CDR3 is CASSLFQGVVSYEQYF. The CDR3 region has the DNA TGTGCCAGCAGTTTATTCCAGGGGGTCGTCTCCTACGAGCAGTACTTC.

The gene calls are TRBV7-8 and TRBJ1-1; maybe TRBD1 (5 bases). V lost 8 bases, J lost 3 bases, and 19 bases lay in between. This CDR3 contains 15 residues. CDR1 is SGHVS and CDR2 is FQNEAQ in the germline V gene. CDR3 sequence (DNA): TGTGCCAGCGGAGGCCCGGAGGGACGGTACACTGAAGCTTTCTTT. Amino acids: CASGGPEGRYTEAFF.

This chain uses TRBV29-1 with TRBJ2-5; TRBD1 matches 7 bases. This CDR3 has 11 residues. J lost 7 bases, V lost 8 bases, and 7 bases had no gene match. The germline gives CDR1 SQVTM, CDR2 ANQGSEA. In nucleotides, the CDR3 is TGCAGCACCGACAGGGATGGGACCCAGTACTTC. Translated, it gives CSTDRDGTQYF.

The chain combines TRBV5-4 with TRBJ1-2; D possibly corresponds to TRBD1 (5 bases). The CDR3 runs to 12 residues. Germline values: CDR1 SGHNT, CDR2 YYREEE (reference sequence). The germline V and J ends were trimmed by 4 bases and 7 bases, with 11 bases remaining between them. DNA for the CDR3: TGTGCCAGCAGCCCTTCGGGGGGTGGCTACACCTTC. This encodes CASSPSGGGYTF.

The chain combines TRBV14 with TRBJ1-4; TRBD1 aligns across 7 bases. After removal of 1 base from V and 13 bases from J, the junction contained 15 bases not matched to a gene. CDR3 length: 16 residues. Germline CDR1 and CDR2: SGHDN and FVKESK. The CDR3 loop reads CASSQGTVVVDRRLFF. CDR3 DNA: TGTGCCAGCAGCCAAGGTACCGTTGTAGTGGACAGGCGACTGTTTTTT.

This clone was counted a few times. The chain carries TRBV6-2 or TRBV6-3 and TRBJ1-2; the D is unclear. This CDR3 is built from 12 residues. Germline CDR1 MNHEY, CDR2 SVGEGT. The ends were cut back, 4 bases at V and 8 bases at J, with 11 bases in the middle. Written as DNA, the CDR3 is TGTGCCAGCAGTTTCGGCGGCGGGGGCTACACCTTC. This sequence encodes CASSFGGGGYTF.

The chain recombines TRBV5-4 with TRBJ2-3; D remains ambiguous. The CDR3 consists of 11 residues. Per the germline V gene, CDR1 is SGHNT and CDR2 is YYREEE (reference sequence). The germline V and J ends were trimmed by 0 bases and 10 bases, with 6 bases remaining between them. CDR3 sequence reads: CASSLAGAQYF. The CDR3 DNA reads as TGTGCCAGCAGCTTGGCGGGTGCGCAGTATTTT.

This chain joins TRBV5-4 and TRBJ1-2; 10 bases line up with TRBD1. V lost 5 bases to trimming and J lost 4 bases; unmatched junction nucleotides: 8. The CDR3 has 15 residues. From germline, CDR1 is SGHNT and CDR2 YYREEE (reference sequence). This CDR3 reads CASSSGGDRGYGYTF. CDR3 DNA: TGTGCCAGCAGTTCCGGGGGGGACAGGGGCTATGGCTACACCTTC.

The chain is built from TRBV5-4 and TRBJ1-2; D gene ambiguous. CDR3 length: 15 amino acids. The V gene's germline CDR1 is SGHNT and CDR2 YYREEE (reference sequence). Trimming cost V 6 bases and J 0 bases, with 15 bases left between them. The chain's CDR3 is CASNPASGANYGYTF. The CDR3 DNA is TGTGCCAGCAACCCCGCGTCCGGGGCTAACTATGGCTACACCTTC.

V is TRBV6-5 and J is TRBJ2-3; no reliable D call. CDR1 is MNHEY and CDR2 is SVGAGI in the germline V gene. The CDR3 spans 16 residues. Trimming removed 4 bases at V and 0 bases at J, with 14 bases between. CDR3 nucleotides: TGTGCCAGCAGTTCCCCTGCCCGAGAAAGCACAGATACGCAGTATTTT. Its translation: CASSSPARESTDTQYF.

This sequence joins TRBV7-8 and TRBJ2-7; 10 nucleotides line up with TRBD2. J gave up 2 bases and V 2 bases, and 3 bases lay outside the gene matches. Germline loops: CDR1 SGHVS, CDR2 FQNEAQ. The CDR3 has 15 residues. The CDR3 nucleotides are TGTGCCAGCAGCTTAATAGCGGGGGGTACCTACGAGCAGTACTTC. Protein: CASSLIAGGTYEQYF.

V usage is TRBV14 and J usage is TRBJ1-3; D uncertain. The CDR3 runs to 15 residues. Germline CDR1 is SGHDN and CDR2 is FVKESK. V dropped 2 bases and J dropped 0 bases, with 8 bases sitting between them. The chain's CDR3 is CASSQSQLSGNTIYF. The CDR3 bases are TGTGCCAGCAGCCAATCACAGCTCTCTGGAAACACCATATATTTT.

The chain links TRBV5-6 to TRBJ2-7; 10 positions match TRBD1. The CDR3 has 15 residues. Looked up from germline, CDR1 is SGHDT and CDR2 is YYEEEE. With 4 bases clipped from V and 6 bases from J, the junction kept 10 bases outside the gene matches. DNA of the CDR3: TGTGCCAGCAGCCTCGGTGGGACAGGGGTTGGCGAGCAGTACTTC. Translated, it gives CASSLGGTGVGEQYF.

The chain joins TRBV9 to TRBJ1-2; D is unresolved. Germline CDR1 is SGDLS and CDR2 is YYNGEE. The CDR3 runs 14 residues. The germline V and J ends were trimmed by 0 bases and 5 bases, with 11 bases remaining between them. The CDR3 DNA sequence: TGTGCCAGCAGCGTAGGTGACATGATATATGGCTACACCTTC. Translation: CASSVGDMIYGYTF.

The chain has TRBV5-4 and TRBJ1-4; D might be TRBD1 (5 bases). The V gene's germline CDR1 is SGHNT and CDR2 YYREEE (reference sequence). Trimming removed 4 bases at V and 8 bases at J, with 15 bases between. This CDR3 contains 14 residues. CDR3 sequence: CASSPRRDGEKLFF. The CDR3 DNA is TGTGCCAGCAGCCCCCGCAGGGATGGAGAAAAACTGTTTTTT.

J is TRBJ1-1 and V is TRBV6-5; D unclear. The CDR3 sequence is 13 residues long. V was pared by 3 bases and J by 6 bases, with 11 bases between. Germline V CDR1 and CDR2: MNHEY, SVGAGI. CDR3 bases: TGTGCCAGCAGTTATACGCGGATGGCTGAAGCTTTCTTT. Residues: CASSYTRMAEAFF.

The rearrangement uses TRBV5-4 and TRBJ2-3, with no clear D. The CDR3 has 14 amino acids. From germline, CDR1 is SGHNT and CDR2 YYREEE (reference sequence). V was shortened by 6 bases and J by 2 bases, with 13 bases between the two germline ends. The CDR3 region has the DNA TGTGCCAGCACCCCCGATACTTCCACAGATACGCAGTATTTT. Amino acids: CASTPDTSTDTQYF.

This chain uses TRBV6-5 with TRBJ2-1; tentative D call: TRBD1 (6 bases). V was shortened by 4 bases and J by 8 bases, with 15 bases between the two germline ends. The CDR3 totals 14 residues. Germline CDR1 MNHEY, CDR2 SVGAGI. The DNA of the CDR3 is TGTGCCAGCAGTTTTCGAGCAGGGGATGATGAGCAGTTCTTC. Protein product: CASSFRAGDDEQFF.

The J gene is TRBJ2-7, the V gene TRBV13, with D possibly TRBD2 on 6 matching bases. CDR1 and CDR2 (germline): PRHDT, FYEKMQ (reference sequence). Trimming cost V 5 bases and J 4 bases, with 12 bases left between them. The CDR3 is 13 amino acids. The CDR3 DNA reads as TGTGCCAGCAGCCCAGGACGGGGGTACGAGCAGTACTTC. Translated, it gives CASSPGRGYEQYF.

The chain links TRBV4-1 to TRBJ1-1; tentatively, D is TRBD1 (5 bases). The germline V gene encodes CDR1 MGHRA and CDR2 YSYEKL. This CDR3 is 19 amino acids long. The germline V and J ends were trimmed by 0 bases and 0 bases, with 20 bases remaining between them. The CDR3 sequence is CASSQDPQGEASMNTEAFF. The CDR3 DNA reads as TGCGCCAGCAGCCAAGATCCGCAGGGCGAGGCTAGTATGAACACTGAAGCTTTCTTT.

This chain uses TRBV24-1 with TRBJ2-3, with D possibly matching TRBD2 (6 bases). V was clipped by 4 bases and J by 1 base, with 17 bases between them. Germline assignment: CDR1 KGHDR and CDR2 SFDVKD. There are 17 residues in the CDR3. CDR3 residues: CATSEGRLVTGTDTQYF. As DNA, the CDR3 is TGTGCCACCAGTGAGGGGAGACTAGTTACTGGCACAGATACGCAGTATTTT.

The chain is built from TRBV19 and TRBJ1-1; D perhaps matches TRBD1 (6 bases). Germline CDR1 LNHDA, CDR2 SQIVND (reference sequence). V lost 7 bases, J lost 0 bases, and 15 bases lay in between. The CDR3 is made up of 15 amino acids. Here the CDR3 reads CASTTGWVMNTEAFF. The CDR3 coding sequence is TGTGCCAGTACCACAGGGTGGGTCATGAACACTGAAGCTTTCTTT.

This chain links TRBV4-1 with TRBJ2-3, with D unresolved. CDR3 length: 12 amino acids. The germline V gene encodes CDR1 MGHRA and CDR2 YSYEKL. With 2 bases removed from V and 2 bases from J, the gap between germline ends came to 2 bases. CDR3 sequence: CASSQLTDTQYF. The CDR3 DNA follows: TGCGCCAGCAGCCAACTCACAGATACGCAGTATTTT.

The rearrangement links TRBV18 to TRBJ1-1, with 8 positions matching TRBD1. The CDR3 consists of 16 residues. The ends lost 1 base at V and 0 bases at J; junction bases unmatched: 4. The V gene's germline CDR1 is KGHSH and CDR2 LQKENI. The CDR3 reads CASSPLTGGMNTEAFF. CDR3 coding DNA: TGTGCCAGCTCACCACTAACAGGGGGGATGAACACTGAAGCTTTCTTT.

This chain links TRBV7-2 with TRBJ1-2, with a tentative D call TRBD1 (5 bases). Germline V gene sequence: CDR1 SGHTA, CDR2 FQGNSA. This CDR3 spans 13 amino acids. Trimming removed 1 base from V and 10 bases from J, with 13 bases in between. The chain's CDR3 is CASSLGTWDYYTF. CDR3 bases: TGTGCCAGCAGCTTAGGGACCTGGGACTACTACACCTTC. The full variable domain, with the rest looked up from reference TRBV7-2 and TRBJ1-2, is GAGVSQSPSNKVTEKGKDVELRCDPISGHTALYWYRQSLGQGLEFLIYFQGNSAPDKSGLPSDRFSAERTGGSVSTLTIQRTQQEDSAVYLCASSLGTWDYYTFGSGTRLTVV.

This clone has a count of ten or more. The rearrangement joins TRBV5-4 to TRBJ2-3; D perhaps matches TRBD1 (5 bases). The V end was cut by 4 bases, the J end by 0 bases, with 15 bases between. Germline CDR1 reads SGHNT; CDR2 reads YYREEE (reference sequence). The CDR3 is 16 amino acids. The CDR3 region is CASSPTRDSSTDTQYF. The CDR3 DNA sequence: TGTGCCAGCAGCCCGACCAGGGATTCTAGCACAGATACGCAGTATTTT.

The V call is TRBV6-4, the J call TRBJ2-1; 7 nucleotides agree with TRBD1. The CDR3 sequence is 15 residues long. Germline-derived CDR1 and CDR2 are MRHNA and SNTAGT. V was pared by 6 bases and J by 1 base, with 6 bases of the junction left unmatched. This CDR3 is CASRTGSASYNEQFF. The CDR3 DNA sequence: TGTGCCAGCAGGACAGGGTCGGCATCCTACAATGAGCAGTTCTTC.

The chain links TRBV14 to TRBJ1-3; D remains ambiguous. The CDR3 runs 14 residues. From germline, CDR1 is SGHDN and CDR2 FVKESK. Deletions cut 4 bases from V and 1 base from J, with 8 bases between. The CDR3 reads CASSLQTSGNTIYF. The CDR3 coding sequence is TGTGCCAGCAGCCTACAGACATCTGGAAACACCATATATTTT.